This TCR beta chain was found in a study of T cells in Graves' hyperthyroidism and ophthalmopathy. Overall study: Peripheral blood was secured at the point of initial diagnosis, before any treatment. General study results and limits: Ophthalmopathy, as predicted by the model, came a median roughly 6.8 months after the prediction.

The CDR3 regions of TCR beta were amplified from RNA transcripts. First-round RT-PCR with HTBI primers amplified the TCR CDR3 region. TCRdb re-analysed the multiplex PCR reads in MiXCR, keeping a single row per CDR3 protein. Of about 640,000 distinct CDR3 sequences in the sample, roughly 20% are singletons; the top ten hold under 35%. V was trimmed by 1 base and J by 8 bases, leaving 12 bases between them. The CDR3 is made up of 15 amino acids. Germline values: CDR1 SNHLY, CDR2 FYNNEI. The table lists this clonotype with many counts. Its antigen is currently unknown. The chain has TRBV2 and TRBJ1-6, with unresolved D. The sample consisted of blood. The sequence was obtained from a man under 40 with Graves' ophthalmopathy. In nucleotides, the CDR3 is TGTGCCAGCAGTGAAGGGGCCAGGATTCATTCACCCCTCCACTTT. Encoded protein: CASSEGARIHSPLHF.